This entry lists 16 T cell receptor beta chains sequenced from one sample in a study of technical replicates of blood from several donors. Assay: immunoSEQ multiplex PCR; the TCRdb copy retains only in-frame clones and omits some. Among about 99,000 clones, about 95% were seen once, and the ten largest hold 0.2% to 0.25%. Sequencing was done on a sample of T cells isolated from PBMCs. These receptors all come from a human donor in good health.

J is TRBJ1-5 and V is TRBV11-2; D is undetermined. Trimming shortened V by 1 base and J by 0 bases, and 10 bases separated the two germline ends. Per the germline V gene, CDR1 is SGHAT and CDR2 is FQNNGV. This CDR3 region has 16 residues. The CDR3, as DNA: TGTGCCAGCAGCTTAGGGGCAGTTCATAGCAATCAGCCCCAGCATTTT. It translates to CASSLGAVHSNQPQHF.

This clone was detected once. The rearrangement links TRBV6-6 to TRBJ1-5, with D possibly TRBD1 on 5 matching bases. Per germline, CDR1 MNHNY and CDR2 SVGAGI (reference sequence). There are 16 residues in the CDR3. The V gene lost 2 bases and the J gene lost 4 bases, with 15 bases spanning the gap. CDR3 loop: CASSYQGGKTNQPQHF. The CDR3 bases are TGTGCCAGCAGTTACCAGGGAGGGAAGACGAATCAGCCCCAGCATTTT.

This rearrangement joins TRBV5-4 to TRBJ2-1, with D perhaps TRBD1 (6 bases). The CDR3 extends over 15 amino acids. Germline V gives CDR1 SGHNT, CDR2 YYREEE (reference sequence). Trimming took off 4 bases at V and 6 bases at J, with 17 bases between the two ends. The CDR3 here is CASSPLGGQTNEQFF. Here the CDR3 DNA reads TGTGCCAGCAGCCCCCTTGGTGGACAGACCAATGAGCAGTTCTTC.

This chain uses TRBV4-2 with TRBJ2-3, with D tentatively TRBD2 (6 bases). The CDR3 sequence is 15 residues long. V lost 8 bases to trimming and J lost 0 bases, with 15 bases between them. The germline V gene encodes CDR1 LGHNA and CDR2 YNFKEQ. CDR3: CASSVTGTSTDTQYF. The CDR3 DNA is TGTGCCAGCTCGGTAACCGGGACTAGCACAGATACGCAGTATTTT.

Here the CDR3 reads CASIGGEQGGTGELFF. CDR3 DNA sequence: TGTGCCAGCATCGGCGGTGAACAGGGTGGCACCGGGGAGCTGTTTTTT. The rearrangement joins TRBV28 to TRBJ2-2, with D possibly matching TRBD1 (6 bases). The V end was cut by 7 bases, the J end by 4 bases, with 19 bases between. This CDR3 has 16 amino acids. In germline, CDR1 is MDHEN, CDR2 SYDVKM.

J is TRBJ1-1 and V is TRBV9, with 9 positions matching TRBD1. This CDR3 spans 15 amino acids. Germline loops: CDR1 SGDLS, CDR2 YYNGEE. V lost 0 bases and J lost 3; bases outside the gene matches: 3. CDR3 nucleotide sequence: TGTGCCAGCAGCGTAGGCGGACAGGGGCACACTGAAGCTTTCTTT. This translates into CASSVGGQGHTEAFF.

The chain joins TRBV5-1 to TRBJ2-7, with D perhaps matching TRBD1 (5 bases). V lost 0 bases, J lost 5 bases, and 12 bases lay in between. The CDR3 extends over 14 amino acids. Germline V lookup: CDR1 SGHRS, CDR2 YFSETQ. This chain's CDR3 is CASSLGTFEDEQYF. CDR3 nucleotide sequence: TGCGCCAGCAGCTTGGGGACATTCGAAGACGAGCAGTACTTC.

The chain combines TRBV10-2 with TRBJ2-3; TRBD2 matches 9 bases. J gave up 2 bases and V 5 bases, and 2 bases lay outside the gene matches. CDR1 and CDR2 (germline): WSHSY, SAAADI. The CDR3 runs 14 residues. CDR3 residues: CASSRLADTDTQYF. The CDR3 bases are TGCGCCAGCAGTCGACTAGCGGACACAGATACGCAGTATTTT.

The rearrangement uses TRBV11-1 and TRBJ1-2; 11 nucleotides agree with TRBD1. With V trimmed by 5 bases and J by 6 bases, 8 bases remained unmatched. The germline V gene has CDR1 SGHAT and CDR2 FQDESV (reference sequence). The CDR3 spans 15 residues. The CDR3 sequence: CASSRDLDRGHGYTF. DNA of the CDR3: TGTGCCAGCAGCCGCGACCTGGACAGGGGGCATGGCTACACCTTC.

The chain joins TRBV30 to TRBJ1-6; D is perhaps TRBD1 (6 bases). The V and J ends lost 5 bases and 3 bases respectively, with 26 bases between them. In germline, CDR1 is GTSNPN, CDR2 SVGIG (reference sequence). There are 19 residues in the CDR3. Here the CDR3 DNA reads TGTGCCTGGGCGCTACAGTCCTCGGGGGGCAATATCTATAATTCACCCCTCCACTTT. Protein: CAWALQSSGGNIYNSPLHF.

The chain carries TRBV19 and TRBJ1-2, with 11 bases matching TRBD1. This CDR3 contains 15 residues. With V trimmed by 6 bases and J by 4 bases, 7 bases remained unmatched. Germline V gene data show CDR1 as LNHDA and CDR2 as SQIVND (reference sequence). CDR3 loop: CASSRDRGTAYGYTF. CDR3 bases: TGTGCCAGTAGCCGGGACAGGGGGACGGCCTATGGCTACACCTTC.

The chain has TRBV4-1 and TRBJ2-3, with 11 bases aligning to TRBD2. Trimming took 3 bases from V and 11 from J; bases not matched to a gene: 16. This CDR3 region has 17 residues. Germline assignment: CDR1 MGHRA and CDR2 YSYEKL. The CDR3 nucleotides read TGCGCCAGCAGCCAGCCCGGTAGCGGGAGGGCTAGGTCGGGGCAGTATTTT. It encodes CASSQPGSGRARSGQYF.

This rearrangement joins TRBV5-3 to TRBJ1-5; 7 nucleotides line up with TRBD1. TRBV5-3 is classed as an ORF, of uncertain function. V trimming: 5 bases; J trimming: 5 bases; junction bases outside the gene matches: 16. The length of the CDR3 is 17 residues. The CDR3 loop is CARSRQWGRGIYQPQHF. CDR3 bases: TGTGCCAGAAGTCGGCAGTGGGGCAGGGGGATCTATCAGCCCCAGCATTTT.

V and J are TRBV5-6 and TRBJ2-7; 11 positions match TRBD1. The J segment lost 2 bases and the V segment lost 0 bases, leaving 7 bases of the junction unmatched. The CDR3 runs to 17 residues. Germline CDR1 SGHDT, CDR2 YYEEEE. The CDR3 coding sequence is TGTGCCAGCAGCTTGGAATTCAGGGACAGGGGGGCCTACGAGCAGTACTTC. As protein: CASSLEFRDRGAYEQYF.

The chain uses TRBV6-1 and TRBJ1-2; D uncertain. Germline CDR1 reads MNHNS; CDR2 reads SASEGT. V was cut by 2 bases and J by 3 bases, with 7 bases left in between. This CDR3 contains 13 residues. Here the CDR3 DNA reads TGTGCCAGCAGTGAACAGGTAGACTATGGCTACACCTTC. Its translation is CASSEQVDYGYTF.

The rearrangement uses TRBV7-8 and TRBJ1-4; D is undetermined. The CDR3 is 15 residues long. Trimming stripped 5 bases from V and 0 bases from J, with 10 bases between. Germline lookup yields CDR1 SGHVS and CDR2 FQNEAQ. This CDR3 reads CASSPRVPTNEKLFF. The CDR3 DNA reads TGTGCCAGCAGCCCGAGGGTACCAACTAATGAAAAACTGTTTTTT.